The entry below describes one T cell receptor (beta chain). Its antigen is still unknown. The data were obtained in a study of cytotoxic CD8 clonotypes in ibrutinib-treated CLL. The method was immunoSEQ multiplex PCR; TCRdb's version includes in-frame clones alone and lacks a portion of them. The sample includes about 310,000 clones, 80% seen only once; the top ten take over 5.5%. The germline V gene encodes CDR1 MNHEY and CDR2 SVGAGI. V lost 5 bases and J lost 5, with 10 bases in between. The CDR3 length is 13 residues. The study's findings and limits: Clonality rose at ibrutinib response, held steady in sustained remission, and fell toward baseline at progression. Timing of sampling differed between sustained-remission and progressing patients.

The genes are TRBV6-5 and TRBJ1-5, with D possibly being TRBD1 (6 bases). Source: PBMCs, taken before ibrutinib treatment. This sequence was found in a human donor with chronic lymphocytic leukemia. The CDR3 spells CASSRDTDQPQHF. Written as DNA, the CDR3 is TGTGCCAGCAGTCGGGACACAGATCAGCCCCAGCATTTT.